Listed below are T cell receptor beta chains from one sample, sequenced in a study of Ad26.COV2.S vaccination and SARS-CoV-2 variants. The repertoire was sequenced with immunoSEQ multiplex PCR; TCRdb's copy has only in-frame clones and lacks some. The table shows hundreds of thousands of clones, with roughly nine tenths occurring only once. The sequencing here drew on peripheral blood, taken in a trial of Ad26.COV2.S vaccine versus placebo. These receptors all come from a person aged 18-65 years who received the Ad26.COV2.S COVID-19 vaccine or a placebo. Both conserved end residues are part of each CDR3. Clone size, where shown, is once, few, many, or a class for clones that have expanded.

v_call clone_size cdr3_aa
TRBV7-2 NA CASSLTDSPENIQYF
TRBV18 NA CASSPSRVYYGYTF
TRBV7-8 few CASSRLAGKLFF
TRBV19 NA CASSIDLGRGVGNQPQHF
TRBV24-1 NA CATSGTPGQGFYDYGYTF
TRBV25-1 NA CASSEWGSGRGTDTQYF
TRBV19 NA CASSGTGGFNQPQHF
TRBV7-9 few CASSLDWQGGATNEKLFF
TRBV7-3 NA CASSPLAGISTDTQYF
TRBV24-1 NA CATSFGNYASYNEQFF
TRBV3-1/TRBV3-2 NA CASSLHIGGNQETQYF
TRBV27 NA CASSSVQGAWSPLHF
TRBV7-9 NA CASRSGTLENYGYTF
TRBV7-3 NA CASSLGWGRGGYTF
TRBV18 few CASSPLGSQARNSPLHF
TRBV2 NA CASRDSIYYGYTF
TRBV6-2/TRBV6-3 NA CASSYVENTEAFF
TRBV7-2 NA CASSRGANEKLFF
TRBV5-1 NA CASSEMGPGSTDTQYF
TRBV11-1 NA CASSLERSWSEAFF
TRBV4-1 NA CASSQVPGHTNYGYTF
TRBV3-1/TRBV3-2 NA CASSQSVGVNYGYTF
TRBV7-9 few CASSLVQLNSPLHF
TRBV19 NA CASSIGFRYNEQFF
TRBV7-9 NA CASSLGLQTREQYF
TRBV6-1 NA CASSSPITPYEQYF
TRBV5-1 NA CASSRGQASLSGYTF
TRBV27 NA CASSFDGSGVYNEQFF
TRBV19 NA CASNRGPYSNQPQHF
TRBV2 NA CASSERVFTQPQHF
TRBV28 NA CASSRGYEQYF
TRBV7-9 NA CASSLITGAYEQYF
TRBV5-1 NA CASSFARQNYGYTF
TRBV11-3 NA CASSLGLADKYF
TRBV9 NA CASSVSDGRYGELFF
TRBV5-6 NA CASSLWTEGYTF
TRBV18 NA CASSPPGREADTQYF
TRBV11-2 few CASSFSPRGDEKLFF
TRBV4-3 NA CASSQDPAGEGTGELFF
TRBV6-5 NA CASSYKGFGNTIYF
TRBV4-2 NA CASSQDLGGTGELFF
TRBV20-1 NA CSASREHTEAFF
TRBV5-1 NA CASSSYRGVNTEAFF
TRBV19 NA CASSIEDRGAFF
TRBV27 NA CASSRGRGLGNTIYF
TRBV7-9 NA CASSRPTTYGYTF
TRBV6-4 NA CASSDRDRAEKLFF
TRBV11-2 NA CASSLVGGETEAFF
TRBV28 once CASSFVGSGVIVQETQYF